Listed here are 12 T cell receptor beta chains from one sample, sequenced in a study of cytomegalovirus exposure and HLA in healthy donors. PCR used 60 Vbeta primers and 13 Jbeta primers. TCRdb's copy holds only in-frame clones and misses some; the assay was immunoSEQ multiplex PCR. The profile shows under 150,000 clones, nearly 65% of them singletons. The specimen sequenced was PBMCs. These receptor sequences come from a man in his forties in good health and CMV-seropositive.

The chain carries TRBV5-1 and TRBJ2-1; 7 positions match TRBD1. Trimming at V came to 2 bases and at J to 6 bases, leaving 8 bases not matched to a gene. Germline V gene data show CDR1 as SGHRS and CDR2 as YFSETQ. CDR3 length equals 15 residues. CDR3 DNA: TGCGCCAGCAGCTTCCCGACAGGGCAGGTCAATGAGCAGTTCTTC. As protein: CASSFPTGQVNEQFF.

The rearrangement joins TRBV7-2 to TRBJ2-1; 9 nucleotides match TRBD2. Losses at the gene ends were 1 base for V and 1 base for J; bases not matched to a gene: 2. Germline CDR1 is SGHTA and CDR2 is FQGNSA. The CDR3 runs 16 residues. The CDR3 sequence is CASSLVSGGSYNEQFF. The CDR3 DNA sequence: TGTGCCAGCAGCTTAGTTAGCGGGGGATCCTACAATGAGCAGTTCTTC.

This sequence joins TRBV4-3 and TRBJ2-3, with 11 bases identical to TRBD2. This CDR3 has 16 amino acids. The germline V gene has CDR1 LGHNA and CDR2 YSLEER. V lost 4 bases to trimming and J lost 3 bases; unmatched junction nucleotides: 6. The CDR3 is CASSPSRLAGTDTQYF. In nucleotides, the CDR3 is TGCGCCAGCAGCCCTTCCAGACTAGCGGGGACAGATACGCAGTATTTT.

There are a few counts of this clone. The chain recombines TRBV5-3 with TRBJ1-5; D perhaps matches TRBD1 (6 bases). TRBV5-3 is reported as an ORF; its role is uncertain. Trimming removed 4 bases at V and 3 bases at J, with 14 bases between. The CDR3 covers 15 residues. CDR3 in DNA: TGTGCCAGAAGCATGGGACACTCACTCAATCAGCCCCAGCATTTT. Its translation: CARSMGHSLNQPQHF.

This chain uses TRBV7-3 with TRBJ2-2; 10 positions agree with TRBD1. The CDR3 runs to 16 residues. Germline V CDR1 and CDR2: SGHTA, FQGTGA. V trimming: 5 bases; J trimming: 6 bases; junction bases outside the gene matches: 9. CDR3 bases: TGTGCCAGCAGCCCCCGACAGGGGGCGGCGGCCGGGGAGCTGTTTTTT. Protein: CASSPRQGAAAGELFF.

This chain connects TRBV2 to TRBJ2-1; 11 nucleotides agree with TRBD2. Germline CDR1 reads SNHLY; CDR2 reads FYNNEI. There are 14 residues in the CDR3. V dropped 7 bases and J dropped 6; count of bases not matched to a gene: 5. CDR3 bases: TGTGCCAGCACGGTAGCGGGGGGGACCAATGAGCAGTTCTTC. It specifies CASTVAGGTNEQFF.

This chain uses TRBV29-1 with TRBJ2-7; 7 bases match TRBD1. This CDR3 region has 15 residues. The germline V gene has CDR1 SQVTM and CDR2 ANQGSEA. Germline trimming cut 6 bases from V and 2 bases from J; bases unmatched to any gene: 13. The CDR3 coding sequence is TGCAGCGTGGGTAGTCCCGGGACAGTGACCTACGAGCAGTACTTC. This translates into CSVGSPGTVTYEQYF.

The chain joins TRBV2 to TRBJ1-1; no clear D gene. The CDR3 has 14 residues. The V end was cut by 6 bases, the J end by 0 bases, with 11 bases between. Germline values: CDR1 SNHLY, CDR2 FYNNEI. CDR3 nucleotides: TGTGCCAGCAGCCCCCGGGTAATGAACACTGAAGCTTTCTTT. It specifies CASSPRVMNTEAFF.

This chain uses TRBV28 with TRBJ2-2; 9 nucleotides align to TRBD2. V was clipped by 1 base and J by 2 bases; unmatched bases: 17. The CDR3 contains 21 residues. CDR1 MDHEN and CDR2 SYDVKM come from the germline V gene. The CDR3 bases are TGTGCCAGCAGTTTATTCCCCCCTTTACTGGGACTAGCAAAAAACACCGGGGAGCTGTTTTTT. It yields the protein CASSLFPPLLGLAKNTGELFF.

This clone occurred once. The rearrangement uses TRBV5-4 and TRBJ1-2; unclear D gene. Trimming left V 0 bases short and J 4 bases short, with 4 bases between. CDR1 is SGHNT and CDR2 is YYREEE in the germline V gene (reference sequence). CDR3 size: 12 residues. The CDR3 DNA reads TGTGCCAGCAGCTTGGGCGGCTATGGCTACACCTTC. It is translated as CASSLGGYGYTF. The variable domain in full, with the rest retrieved from reference TRBV5-4 and TRBJ1-2, is ETGVTQSPTHLIKTRGQQVTLRCSSQSGHNTVSWYQQALGQGPQFIFQYYREEENGRGNFPPRFSGLQFPNYSSELNVNALELDDSALYLCASSLGGYGYTFGSGTRLTVV.

The V and J genes are TRBV5-1 and TRBJ1-3; TRBD1 matches 9 bases. Per the germline V gene, CDR1 is SGHRS and CDR2 is YFSETQ. The CDR3 covers 16 residues. The V segment lost 0 bases and the J segment 3 bases; nucleotides outside the gene matches: 4. The chain's CDR3 is CASSLAGQGFGNTIYF. Here the CDR3 DNA reads TGCGCCAGCAGCTTGGCGGGACAGGGTTTTGGAAACACCATATATTTT.

The chain joins TRBV6-1 to TRBJ2-7, with TRBD1 matching 8 bases. The germline V gene has CDR1 MNHNS and CDR2 SASEGT. This CDR3 has 14 amino acids. Losses at the gene ends were 7 bases for V and 0 bases for J; bases not matched to a gene: 5. The CDR3 protein is CASTPDRASYEQYF. CDR3 DNA sequence: TGTGCCAGCACCCCGGACAGGGCCTCCTACGAGCAGTACTTC.